This T cell receptor (beta chain) was retrieved from a study of T-cell reconstitution after alpha-beta-depleted transplantation in children. Study-wide points: Some patients owed their high day-60 TCRbeta diversity to surviving recipient T cells and thymic progenitors. The authors attributed T-cell counts and diversity one year after transplant mostly to newly produced T cells. Several hundred rapidly expanded clones from non-depleted graft cells reportedly supplied alpha-beta T cells about two months post-transplant.

In the case of this clonotype: As yet, its antigen is unknown.

CDR1 is SGHTA, CDR2 FQGTGA, per germline. V lost 4 bases and J lost 10, with 17 bases in between. The CDR3 length is 15 residues. Using unique molecular identifiers, the investigators prepared the TCRbeta library. TCRdb ran MiXCR on the PCR reads and lists one entry per CDR3 protein. The sample lists 250,000 or so distinct CDR3 sequences, 20% to 30% seen once, with 4.5% to 5.5% in the top ten. Specimen: PBMCs, mostly from graft donor cells, collected 360 days after TCRalphabeta/CD19-depleted stem cell transplant. The V gene is TRBV7-3, the J gene TRBJ1-6; D not certain. The TCR was taken from a female patient aged 2-9 years who had a stem cell transplant for congenital amegakaryocytic thrombocytopenia, so the T cells may come from the graft donor. CDR3: CASSSRGIGVSPLHF. The CDR3 DNA sequence: TGTGCCAGCAGCTCCCGCGGTATTGGGGTATCACCCCTCCACTTT.